The 4 T cell receptor beta chains reported below all come from one sample, sequenced in a study of cytomegalovirus exposure and HLA in healthy donors. The PCR contained 60 Vbeta and 13 Jbeta primers. Libraries were prepared by immunoSEQ multiplex PCR; TCRdb keeps only in-frame clonotypes and omits some of them. The sample lists roughly 130,000 clones, over 70% occurring once. The sample taken for sequencing was PBMCs. These receptors originate from a woman in her sixties or seventies in good health and CMV-seropositive.

The V gene is TRBV6-5, the J gene TRBJ1-4; 9 nucleotides agree with TRBD1. CDR3 length: 14 amino acids. With 5 bases clipped from V and 8 bases from J, the junction kept 6 bases outside the gene matches. Germline CDR1 reads MNHEY; CDR2 reads SVGAGI. CDR3 coding DNA: TGTGCCAGCAGTGACAGGGGGGGACGGGAAAAACTGTTTTTT. This encodes CASSDRGGREKLFF.

The V call is TRBV15, the J call TRBJ2-1; 8 bases match TRBD2. From germline, CDR1 is LNHNV and CDR2 YYDKDF (reference sequence). The CDR3 contains 11 residues. J gave up 6 bases and V 8 bases, and 0 bases lay outside the gene matches. CDR3 amino acids: CATGTSNEQFF. The DNA for the CDR3 is TGTGCCACCGGGACTAGCAATGAGCAGTTCTTC.

This clone was observed once. The chain combines TRBV6-4 with TRBJ1-5; D is possibly TRBD1 (6 bases). The CDR3 runs to 13 residues. V lost 3 bases and J 7 bases, leaving 10 bases between the germline ends. Germline CDR1 is MRHNA and CDR2 is SNTAGT. CDR3 nucleotide sequence: TGTGCCAGCAGTGAAACAGGGAACCAGCCCCAGCATTTT. Residues: CASSETGNQPQHF.

The chain uses TRBV7-9 and TRBJ1-1; the match to TRBD1 covers 7 bases. This CDR3 comprises 15 residues. Unmatched junction bases numbered 8, after V lost 5 bases and J lost 2 bases. Germline lookup yields CDR1 SEHNR and CDR2 FQNEAQ (reference sequence). The CDR3 DNA reads as TGTGCCAGCAGCACGGGGACAGTCATCAACACTGAAGCTTTCTTT. It specifies CASSTGTVINTEAFF.